The 32 T cell receptor beta chains in this list originate from one sample, sequenced in a study of cytomegalovirus exposure and HLA in healthy donors. The PCR ran on 60 Vbeta and 13 Jbeta primers. Libraries were prepared by immunoSEQ multiplex PCR; TCRdb keeps only in-frame clonotypes and omits some of them. The profile shows around 190,000 clones, roughly 85% of them singletons. Sequencing used PBMCs. These receptors were taken from a woman aged 30 to 39 in good health and CMV-seropositive.

This clone was seen a few times. The chain joins TRBV19 to TRBJ1-1; TRBD1 agrees at 9 bases. From germline, CDR1 is LNHDA and CDR2 SQIVND (reference sequence). The CDR3 totals 14 residues. V trimming: 7 bases; J trimming: 4 bases; junction bases outside the gene matches: 7. The CDR3, as DNA: TGTGCCAGTATCGCCCGGACAGGGGCCACTGAAGCTTTCTTT. Protein sequence: CASIARTGATEAFF.

V gene TRBV5-5 combines with J gene TRBJ2-7; 8 bases agree with TRBD1. This CDR3 has 16 amino acids. V shed 3 bases, J shed 5 bases, and the junction held 13 bases outside the gene matches. Germline CDR1 is SGHKS and CDR2 is YYEKEE (reference sequence). The CDR3, as DNA: TGTGCCAGCAGCTCCCCATTCCGGGACAGGTCCCACGAGCAGTACTTC. It specifies CASSSPFRDRSHEQYF.

J is TRBJ2-7 and V is TRBV10-3; TRBD1 agrees at 7 bases. Germline loops: CDR1 ENHRY, CDR2 SYGVKD. The CDR3 length is 15 residues. The J segment lost 3 bases and the V segment lost 5 bases, leaving 10 bases of the junction unmatched. CDR3 coding DNA: TGTGCCATCAGTCAGAGGGGACAGAAGAGCTACGAGCAGTACTTC. Encoded protein: CAISQRGQKSYEQYF.

This chain links TRBV19 with TRBJ2-1; 9 bases line up with TRBD2. CDR3 length: 16 amino acids. Germline trimming cut 4 bases from V and 0 bases from J; bases unmatched to any gene: 4. CDR1 and CDR2 from the germline V gene are LNHDA and SQIVND (reference sequence). CDR3 bases: TGTGCCAGTAGTAGACTAGCGGAGCCCTCCTACAATGAGCAGTTCTTC. Translating gives CASSRLAEPSYNEQFF. Full variable domain (remainder filled in from reference TRBV19 and TRBJ2-1): DGGITQSPKYLFRKEGQNVTLSCEQNLNHDAMYWYRQDPGQGLRLIYYSQIVNDFQKGDIAEGYSVSREKKESFPLTVTSAQKNPTAFYLCASSRLAEPSYNEQFFGPGTRLTVL.

This chain uses TRBV25-1 with TRBJ2-2; possible D gene TRBD2, 5 bases. The V gene lost 2 bases and the J gene lost 3 bases, with 13 bases spanning the gap. The CDR3 is 16 residues long. CDR1 MGHDK and CDR2 SYGVNS come from the germline V gene. The CDR3 protein is CASSEIEGEDTGELFF. DNA for the CDR3: TGTGCCAGCAGTGAAATTGAGGGTGAGGACACCGGGGAGCTGTTTTTT. The full variable domain, in which reference TRBV25-1 and TRBJ2-2 provide the parts outside the CDR3, is EADIYQTPRYLVIGTGKKITLECSQTMGHDKMYWYQQDPGMELHLIHYSYGVNSTEKGDLSSESTVSRIRTEHFPLTLESARPSHTSQYLCASSEIEGEDTGELFFGEGSRLTVL.

This clone was found a few times. The chain uses TRBV7-2 and TRBJ2-1; 8 bases match TRBD2. CDR3 size: 16 residues. Trimming removed 5 bases from V and 4 bases from J; junction bases left unmatched: 10. Germline assignment: CDR1 SGHTA and CDR2 FQGNSA. The CDR3 is CASSHPGLGPYNEQFF. The CDR3 nucleotides read TGTGCCAGCAGCCACCCGGGACTAGGCCCATACAATGAGCAGTTCTTC.

The chain combines TRBV4-1 with TRBJ2-1; 7 bases line up with TRBD1. The CDR3 runs 16 residues. V was clipped by 4 bases and J by 4 bases; unmatched bases: 10. CDR1 is MGHRA and CDR2 is YSYEKL in the germline V gene. The CDR3 DNA reads as TGCGCCAGCAGCCTCTCGGGACAGCCGAGGTACAATGAGCAGTTCTTC. Translated, it gives CASSLSGQPRYNEQFF.

The rearrangement joins TRBV15 to TRBJ1-2; tentative D call: TRBD1 (6 bases). The V end lost 0 bases, the J end lost 6 bases, and 14 bases lay between the germline ends. CDR1 LNHNV and CDR2 YYDKDF come from the germline V gene (reference sequence). This CDR3 has 15 residues. CDR3 protein: CATSRDRSQGNGYTF. CDR3 nucleotide sequence: TGTGCCACCAGCAGAGATCGGTCCCAGGGGAATGGCTACACCTTC.

The rearrangement joins TRBV7-2 to TRBJ1-2; D gene uncertain. Between the trimmed V and J ends, which lost 5 bases and 8 bases, there was a span of 12 bases. CDR3 length equals 12 residues. CDR1 and CDR2 from the germline V gene are SGHTA and FQGNSA. The CDR3: CASSPPTYGYTF. CDR3 DNA sequence: TGTGCCAGCAGCCCGCCCACTTACGGCTACACCTTC.

V usage is TRBV6-1 and J usage is TRBJ1-4; D is possibly TRBD1 (5 bases). Trimming took off 1 base at V and 6 bases at J, with 18 bases between the two ends. Germline V gene sequence: CDR1 MNHNS, CDR2 SASEGT. This CDR3 region has 17 residues. The chain's CDR3 is CASSEGRVPSTHEKLFF. The CDR3, as DNA: TGTGCCAGCAGTGAAGGCAGGGTACCCTCTACTCATGAAAAACTGTTTTTT.

The chain uses TRBV11-3 and TRBJ2-1; 10 positions agree with TRBD1. Germline CDR1 is SGHNT and CDR2 is YENEEA. The CDR3 extends over 15 amino acids. Germline trimming cut 2 bases from V and 6 bases from J; bases unmatched to any gene: 4. The CDR3 DNA reads TGTGCCAGCAGCTTACCGGGACAGGGGTCCAATGAGCAGTTCTTC. This codes for CASSLPGQGSNEQFF.

There are a few counts of this clone. The chain recombines TRBV7-6 with TRBJ2-5; D might be TRBD2 (7 bases). The CDR3 length is 14 residues. V gave up 1 base and J gave up 4 bases, with 10 bases separating them. The germline gives CDR1 SGHVS, CDR2 FNYEAQ. CDR3 sequence reads: CASSLDGGRETQYF. CDR3 nucleotides: TGTGCCAGCAGCTTAGACGGGGGGCGAGAGACCCAGTACTTC.

J is TRBJ2-2 and V is TRBV10-3; 14 positions agree with TRBD2. The CDR3 has 18 residues. Germline CDR1 is ENHRY and CDR2 is SYGVKD. The V gene end was trimmed by 7 bases and the J gene end by 4 bases; junction bases not matched to a gene: 11. CDR3 region: CAITTGTSGSQGTGELFF. CDR3 nucleotides: TGTGCCATCACAACCGGGACTAGCGGGAGTCAAGGCACCGGGGAGCTGTTTTTT.

As DNA, the CDR3 is TGCGCCAGCAGCCAAGATGCCGGGGACAGGGGGTTCTCTGGGGCCAACGTCCTGACTTTC. This translates into CASSQDAGDRGFSGANVLTF. The rearrangement uses TRBV4-1 and TRBJ2-6, with 11 bases identical to TRBD1. This CDR3 comprises 20 residues. Germline V CDR1 and CDR2: MGHRA, YSYEKL. The J segment lost 0 bases and the V segment lost 0 bases, leaving 7 bases of the junction unmatched.

This chain uses TRBV11-2 with TRBJ2-7; D call uncertain. V was clipped by 2 bases and J by 1 base, with 12 bases between them. This CDR3 has 15 residues. From germline, CDR1 is SGHAT and CDR2 FQNNGV. CDR3 residues: CASSLRRKLSYEQYF. The DNA for the CDR3 is TGTGCCAGCAGCTTAAGGCGGAAGCTTTCCTACGAGCAGTACTTC.

The V gene is TRBV7-9, the J gene TRBJ2-7; no definite D call. The CDR3 runs to 15 residues. Deletions cut 1 base from V and 1 base from J, with 11 bases between. The germline V gene encodes CDR1 SEHNR and CDR2 FQNEAQ (reference sequence). The chain's CDR3 is CASSLEVGLSYEQYF. CDR3 sequence (DNA): TGTGCCAGCAGCTTAGAGGTGGGCCTATCCTACGAGCAGTACTTC. The whole variable domain, remainder taken from reference TRBV7-9 and TRBJ2-7, is DTGVSQNPRHKITKRGQNVTFRCDPISEHNRLYWYRQTLGQGPEFLTYFQNEAQLEKSRLLSDRFSAERPKGSFSTLEIQRTEQGDSAMYLCASSLEVGLSYEQYFGPGTRLTVT.

The chain employs TRBV5-1 and TRBJ2-1; a weak D match, TRBD2 (7 bases). The CDR3 sequence is 15 residues long. Between the trimmed V and J ends, which lost 2 bases and 3 bases, there was a span of 12 bases. CDR1 and CDR2 from the germline V gene are SGHRS and YFSETQ. Here the CDR3 DNA reads TGCGCCAGCAGCTTCAGGCGGGGGCTCTACAATGAGCAGTTCTTC. Translation: CASSFRRGLYNEQFF.

This rearrangement joins TRBV4-2 to TRBJ2-7; the D gene is possibly TRBD2 (6 bases). The ends were cut back, 1 base at V and 0 bases at J, with 13 bases in the middle. This CDR3 has 16 residues. Germline V CDR1 and CDR2: LGHNA, YNFKEQ. The DNA for the CDR3 is TGTGCCAGCAGCCAAGGGCTAGCGCGTAGCTCCTACGAGCAGTACTTC. The encoded protein is CASSQGLARSSYEQYF.

In DNA form, the CDR3 reads TGTGCCAGCACAGTAGCGGGAGACCCCGAGCAGTACTTC. This gives the protein CASTVAGDPEQYF. The chain carries TRBV6-5 and TRBJ2-7, with 9 bases lining up with TRBD2. Trimming removed 7 bases from V and 6 bases from J; junction bases left unmatched: 7. The CDR3 extends over 13 amino acids. Germline V CDR1 and CDR2: MNHEY, SVGAGI.

The chain links TRBV6-6 to TRBJ1-5; D call uncertain. The CDR3 is made up of 14 amino acids. Between the trimmed V and J ends, which lost 7 bases and 4 bases, there was a span of 14 bases. The germline V gene has CDR1 MNHNY and CDR2 SVGAGI (reference sequence). The CDR3 DNA reads TGTGCCAGCACCCCTGGTGGCGGAAATCAGCCCCAGCATTTT. Protein sequence: CASTPGGGNQPQHF.

The chain uses TRBV4-3 and TRBJ2-1, with D possibly matching TRBD1 (5 bases). The CDR3 loop spans 16 amino acids. V lost 2 bases, J lost 2 bases, and 13 bases lay in between. Looked up from germline, CDR1 is LGHNA and CDR2 is YSLEER. The DNA for the CDR3 is TGCGCCAGCAGCCAAATGGAAGGGGCAGCCTACAATGAGCAGTTCTTC. Translating it yields CASSQMEGAAYNEQFF.

The V gene is TRBV7-2, the J gene TRBJ1-4, with 8 bases lining up with TRBD1. Trimming took 1 base from V and 5 from J; bases not matched to a gene: 0. There are 14 residues in the CDR3. In germline, CDR1 is SGHTA, CDR2 FQGNSA. CDR3 in amino acids: CASSLGTGNEKLFF. The CDR3 DNA is TGTGCCAGCAGCTTAGGGACAGGGAATGAAAAACTGTTTTTT.

The V and J genes are TRBV25-1 and TRBJ2-7; possibly TRBD2 for D (6 bases). Germline assignment: CDR1 MGHDK and CDR2 SYGVNS. CDR3 length: 16 amino acids. V lost 1 base, J lost 5 bases, and 18 bases lay in between. CDR3 region: CASSEFIGGVSHEQYF. Here the CDR3 DNA reads TGTGCCAGCAGTGAATTTATCGGCGGGGTAAGCCACGAGCAGTACTTC.

The chain employs TRBV27 and TRBJ2-7; weak D call: TRBD2 (5 bases). Germline V gene data show CDR1 as MNHEY and CDR2 as SMNVEV (reference sequence). There are 14 residues in the CDR3. The V end lost 3 bases, the J end lost 4 bases, and 13 bases lay between the germline ends. The CDR3 nucleotides are TGTGCCAGCAGTTTTGAGGGAGCGGTTTACGAGCAGTACTTC. The encoded protein is CASSFEGAVYEQYF.

The rearrangement links TRBV2 to TRBJ1-1, with D perhaps matching TRBD1 (5 bases). Trimming removed 4 bases from V and 7 bases from J, with 7 bases in between. From germline, CDR1 is SNHLY and CDR2 FYNNEI. The CDR3 has 11 residues. The chain's CDR3 is CASSAGLEAFF. The CDR3 DNA reads TGTGCCAGCAGTGCAGGGCTTGAAGCTTTCTTT.

This clone was observed once. V gene TRBV7-6 combines with J gene TRBJ2-7; 7 nucleotides line up with TRBD2. Trimming removed 7 bases from V and 5 bases from J; junction bases left unmatched: 14. Germline CDR1 SGHVS, CDR2 FNYEAQ. The CDR3 is 15 residues long. Here the CDR3 reads CASTLQNGGSHEQYF. CDR3 in DNA: TGTGCCAGCACCCTCCAAAACGGGGGGAGCCACGAGCAGTACTTC.

The rearrangement links TRBV2 to TRBJ2-7; no firm D call. Trimming left V 6 bases short and J 3 bases short, with 9 bases between. Looked up from germline, CDR1 is SNHLY and CDR2 is FYNNEI. There are 12 residues in the CDR3. CDR3 DNA: TGTGCCAGCAGGACCGACAACTACGAGCAGTACTTC. This gives the protein CASRTDNYEQYF.

This clone has a single count. The chain has TRBV7-9 and TRBJ2-5, with D perhaps matching TRBD2 (6 bases). Trimming cost V 7 bases and J 1 base, with 19 bases left between them. Germline V gene lookup returns CDR1 SEHNR and CDR2 FQNEAQ (reference sequence). This CDR3 comprises 16 residues. CDR3 sequence: CASNLPIGTSQETQYF. The CDR3 nucleotides are TGTGCCAGCAACCTACCGATCGGGACTTCCCAAGAGACCCAGTACTTC.

The chain joins TRBV10-3 to TRBJ2-4; 7 bases align to TRBD1. This CDR3 is 15 amino acids long. CDR1 and CDR2 from the germline V gene are ENHRY and SYGVKD. The V gene end was trimmed by 2 bases and the J gene end by 3 bases; junction bases not matched to a gene: 4. The CDR3 is CAISEPQGDKNIQYF. CDR3 sequence (DNA): TGTGCCATCAGTGAGCCCCAGGGGGACAAAAACATTCAGTACTTC.

The chain links TRBV2 to TRBJ2-7, with D maybe TRBD2 (6 bases). Trimming shortened V by 5 bases and J by 1 base, and 12 bases separated the two germline ends. The CDR3 consists of 14 residues. CDR1 is SNHLY, CDR2 FYNNEI, per germline. The CDR3 bases are TGTGCCAGCAGTCCGGGACTCCTGTCCTACGAGCAGTACTTC. This codes for CASSPGLLSYEQYF.

The rearrangement uses TRBV4-1 and TRBJ2-1; 8 nucleotides line up with TRBD1. This CDR3 is built from 17 residues. Germline CDR1 is MGHRA and CDR2 is YSYEKL. Germline trimming cut 4 bases from V and 2 bases from J; bases unmatched to any gene: 10. CDR3 loop: CASSLSSLDRAYNEQFF. CDR3 coding DNA: TGCGCCAGCAGCCTCTCGTCGTTGGACAGGGCCTACAATGAGCAGTTCTTC.

This clone occurred a few times. V usage is TRBV5-1 and J usage is TRBJ2-3, with TRBD1 matching 9 bases. The CDR3 loop spans 13 amino acids. The J segment lost 6 bases and the V segment lost 4 bases, leaving 3 bases of the junction unmatched. Germline assignment: CDR1 SGHRS and CDR2 YFSETQ. CDR3 protein: CASSLGQGDTQYF. The CDR3 DNA follows: TGCGCCAGCAGCCTGGGACAGGGCGATACGCAGTATTTT. The complete variable domain, with remaining parts taken from reference TRBV5-1 and TRBJ2-3, reads KAGVTQTPRYLIKTRGQQVTLSCSPISGHRSVSWYQQTPGQGLQFLFEYFSETQRNKGNFPGRFSGRQFSNSRSEMNVSTLELGDSALYLCASSLGQGDTQYFGPGTRLTVL.